Listed here is a single TCR beta chain. What it binds is not known. Use of 60 Vbeta and 13 Jbeta primers characterized the PCR. Clones were read by immunoSEQ multiplex PCR, and TCRdb kept only the in-frame ones, dropping some. This sample carries approximately 150,000 clones, over 70% of them seen once, and the ten largest clones take under 9%. The germline V gene has CDR1 SGHRS and CDR2 YFSETQ. The CDR3 contains 16 residues. Trimming removed 4 bases from V and 4 bases from J; junction bases left unmatched: 11. The data are from a study of cytomegalovirus exposure and HLA in healthy donors. The study's findings and limits: An assumption of roughly uniform sequencing depth across donors underlay the presence/absence analyses.

The sample was PBMCs. The receptor was derived from a woman between 35 and 50 years old in good health and CMV-seropositive. The rearrangement links TRBV5-1 to TRBJ1-1; 9 bases are shared with TRBD1. The CDR3 nucleotides read TGCGCCAGCAGCCCGCAGGTCCCGGGACAGGGCACTGAAGCTTTCTTT. It specifies CASSPQVPGQGTEAFF.